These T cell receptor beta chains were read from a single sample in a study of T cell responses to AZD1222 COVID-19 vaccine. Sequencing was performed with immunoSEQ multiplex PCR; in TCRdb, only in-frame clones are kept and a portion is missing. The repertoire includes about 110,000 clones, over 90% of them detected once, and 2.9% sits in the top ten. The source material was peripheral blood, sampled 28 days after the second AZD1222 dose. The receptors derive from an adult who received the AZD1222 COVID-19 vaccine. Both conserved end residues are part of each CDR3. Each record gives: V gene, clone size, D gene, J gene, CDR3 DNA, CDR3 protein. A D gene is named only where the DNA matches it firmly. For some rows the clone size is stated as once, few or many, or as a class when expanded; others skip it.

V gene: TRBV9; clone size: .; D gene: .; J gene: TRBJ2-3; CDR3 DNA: TGTGCCAGCAGCGCTGCTAGCACAGATACGCAGTATTTT; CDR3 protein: CASSAASTDTQYF
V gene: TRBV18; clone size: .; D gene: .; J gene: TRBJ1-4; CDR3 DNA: TGTGCCAGCTCAACAGGGCCCCGTGCAACTAATGAAAAACTGTTTTTT; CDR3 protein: CASSTGPRATNEKLFF
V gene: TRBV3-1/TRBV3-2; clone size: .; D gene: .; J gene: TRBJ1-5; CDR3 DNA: TGTGCCAGCAGCCAGACAGTAGATCAGCCCCAGCATTTT; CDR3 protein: CASSQTVDQPQHF
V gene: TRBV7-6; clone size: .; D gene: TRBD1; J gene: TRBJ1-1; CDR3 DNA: TGTGCCAGCAGCTTAGTCCCGGGACAGGGTTCGGAAGCTTTCTTT; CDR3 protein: CASSLVPGQGSEAFF
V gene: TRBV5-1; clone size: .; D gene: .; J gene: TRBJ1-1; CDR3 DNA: TGCGCCAGCAGCTTGGTCGGGGGGAACACTGAAGCTTTCTTT; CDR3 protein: CASSLVGGNTEAFF
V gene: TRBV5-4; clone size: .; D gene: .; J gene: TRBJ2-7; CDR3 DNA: TGTGCCAGCAGCCCAGACAGACAGAGAATAACCTACGAGCAGTACTTC; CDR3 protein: CASSPDRQRITYEQYF
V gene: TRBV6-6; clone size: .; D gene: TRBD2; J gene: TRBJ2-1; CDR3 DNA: TGTGCCAGCAGTCCTCGGAAAAGCGGGATCTACAATGAGCAGTTCTTC; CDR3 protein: CASSPRKSGIYNEQFF
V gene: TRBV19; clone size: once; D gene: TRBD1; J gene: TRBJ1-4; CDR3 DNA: TGTGCCAGCCTGGGACAGGGGGCGTTTCTCTGGGAAAAACTGTTTTTT; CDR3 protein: CASLGQGAFLWEKLFF
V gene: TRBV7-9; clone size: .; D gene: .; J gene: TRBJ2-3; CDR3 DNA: TGTGCCAGCAGCCGGACGGTGGATACGCAGTATTTT; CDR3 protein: CASSRTVDTQYF
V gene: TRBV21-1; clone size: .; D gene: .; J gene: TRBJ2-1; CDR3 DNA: TGTGCCAGCAGCAAAAGTACTACTAGCGGGGGGGCCCAGCAGTTCTTC; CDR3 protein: CASSKSTTSGGAQQFF
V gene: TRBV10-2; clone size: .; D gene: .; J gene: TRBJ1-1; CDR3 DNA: TGCGCCAGCAGTGAGTTGGGGGGCACTGAAGCTTTCTTT; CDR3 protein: CASSELGGTEAFF
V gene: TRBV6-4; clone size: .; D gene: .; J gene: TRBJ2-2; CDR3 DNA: TGTGCCAGCAGTGCCGGACGAATGAACACCGGGGAGCTGTTTTTT; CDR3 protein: CASSAGRMNTGELFF
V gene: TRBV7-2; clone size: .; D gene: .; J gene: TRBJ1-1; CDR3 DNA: TGTGCCAGCAGCTTCGGGGGGCACGGCACTGAAGCTTTCTTT; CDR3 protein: CASSFGGHGTEAFF
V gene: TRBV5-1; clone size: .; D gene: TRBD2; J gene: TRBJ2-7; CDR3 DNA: TGCGCCAGCAGCCGTGCCGGGGGGAGCCAGTCCTACGAGCAGTACTTC; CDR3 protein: CASSRAGGSQSYEQYF
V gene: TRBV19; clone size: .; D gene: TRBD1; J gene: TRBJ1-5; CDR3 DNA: TGTGCCAGTAGTACCCTAGACAGGGATGATCAGCCCCAGCATTTT; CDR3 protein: CASSTLDRDDQPQHF
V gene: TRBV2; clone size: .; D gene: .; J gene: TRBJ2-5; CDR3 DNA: TGTGCCCGGGGGTACGAGACCCAGTACTTC; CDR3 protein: CARGYETQYF
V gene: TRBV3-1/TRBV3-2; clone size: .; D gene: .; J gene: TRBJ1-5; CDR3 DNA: TGTGCCAGTGGCGGCGCAGGGACGGAGCCCCAGCATTTT; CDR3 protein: CASGGAGTEPQHF
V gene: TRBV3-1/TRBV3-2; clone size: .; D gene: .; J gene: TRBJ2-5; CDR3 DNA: TGTGCCAGCAGCCAAGATCTGGGATCCCAAGAGACCCAGTACTTC; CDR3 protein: CASSQDLGSQETQYF
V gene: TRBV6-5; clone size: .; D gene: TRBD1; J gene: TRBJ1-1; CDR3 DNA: TGTGCCAGCAGCCACCTTACAGGGGGGGACACTGAAGCTTTCTTT; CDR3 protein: CASSHLTGGDTEAFF
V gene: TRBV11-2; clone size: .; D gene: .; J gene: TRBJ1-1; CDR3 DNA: TGTGCCAGCAGCTTAGCGGCAGGGACGGTTGGCACTGAAGCTTTCTTT; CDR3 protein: CASSLAAGTVGTEAFF
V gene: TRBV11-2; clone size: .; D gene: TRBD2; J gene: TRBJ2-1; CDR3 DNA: TGTGCCAGCAGCTTCATGCTAGCGGGAGTGTTAGTTTACTATGAGCAGTTCTTC; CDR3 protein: CASSFMLAGVLVYYEQFF
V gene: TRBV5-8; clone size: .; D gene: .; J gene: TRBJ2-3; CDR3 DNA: TGTGCCAGCAGCTTGATGGGCCTAAGCACAGATACGCAGTATTTT; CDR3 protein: CASSLMGLSTDTQYF
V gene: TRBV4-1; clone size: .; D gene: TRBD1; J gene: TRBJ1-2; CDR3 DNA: TGCGCCAGCAGCCAAACGACAGGGGGCGCCGATGGCTACACCTTC; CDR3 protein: CASSQTTGGADGYTF
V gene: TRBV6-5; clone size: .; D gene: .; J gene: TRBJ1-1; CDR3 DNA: TGTGCCAGCAGTTATCGCGTGAACACTGAAGCTTTCTTT; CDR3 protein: CASSYRVNTEAFF
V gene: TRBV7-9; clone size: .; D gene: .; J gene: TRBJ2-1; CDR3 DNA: TGTGCCAGCAGGCGAGCTGGCCGGGAGCACAATGAGCAGTTCTTC; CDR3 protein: CASRRAGREHNEQFF
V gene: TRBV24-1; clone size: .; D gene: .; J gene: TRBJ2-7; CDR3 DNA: TGTGCCGCAAGAAACACGGGGGGCTTAATGTACTTC; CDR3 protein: CAARNTGGLMYF
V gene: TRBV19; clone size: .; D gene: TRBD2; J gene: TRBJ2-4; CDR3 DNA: TGTGCCAGTAGTACTGGGACTAGCTTATTTGACATTCAGTACTTC; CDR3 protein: CASSTGTSLFDIQYF
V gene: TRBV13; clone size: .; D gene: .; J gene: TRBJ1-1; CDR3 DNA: TGTGCCAGCAGCAAAGAACAGGGCTACGGCACTGAAGCTTTCTTT; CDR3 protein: CASSKEQGYGTEAFF
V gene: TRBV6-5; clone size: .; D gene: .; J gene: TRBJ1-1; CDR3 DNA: TGTGCCAGCAGTCCCCCCAGGGTGCAGAACACTGAAGCTTTCTTT; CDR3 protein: CASSPPRVQNTEAFF
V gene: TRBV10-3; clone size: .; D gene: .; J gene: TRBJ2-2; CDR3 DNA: TGTGCCACCCAAACCCGGGATGATGGCGGGGAGCTGTTTTTT; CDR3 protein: CATQTRDDGGELFF
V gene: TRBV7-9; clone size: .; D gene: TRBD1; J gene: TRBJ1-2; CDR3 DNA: TGTGCCAGCAGCCTAATGGGGACAGGGAAGCATGGTGGCTACACCTTC; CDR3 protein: CASSLMGTGKHGGYTF
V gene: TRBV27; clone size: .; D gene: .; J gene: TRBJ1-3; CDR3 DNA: TGTGCCAGCAGTTTAGGCAGGTCTGGAAACACCATATATTTT; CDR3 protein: CASSLGRSGNTIYF
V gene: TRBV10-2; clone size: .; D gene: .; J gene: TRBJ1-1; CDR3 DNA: TGCGCCAGCAGACCGGGGATGAACACTGAAGCTTTCTTT; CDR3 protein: CASRPGMNTEAFF
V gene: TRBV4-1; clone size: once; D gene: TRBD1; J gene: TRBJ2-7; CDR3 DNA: TGCGCCAGCAGCCCGGGACAGGGGGCTTTTTACGAGCAGTACTTC; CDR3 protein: CASSPGQGAFYEQYF
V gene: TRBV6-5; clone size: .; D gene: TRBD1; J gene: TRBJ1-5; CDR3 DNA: TGTGCCAGCAGTCCGACAGGGGTTCCCGAGCCCCAGCATTTT; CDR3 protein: CASSPTGVPEPQHF
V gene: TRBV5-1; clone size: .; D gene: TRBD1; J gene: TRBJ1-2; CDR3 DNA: TGCGCCAGCAGCTTGGAGTCCCTCGGACAGGGTGTTTTCCTATATGGCTACACCTTC; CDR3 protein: CASSLESLGQGVFLYGYTF
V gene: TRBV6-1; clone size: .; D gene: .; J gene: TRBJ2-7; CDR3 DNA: TGTGCCAGCAGTGAATCGCACAACGTAAACTCCTACGAGCAGTACTTC; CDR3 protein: CASSESHNVNSYEQYF
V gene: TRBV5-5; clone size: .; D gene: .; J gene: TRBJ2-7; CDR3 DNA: TGTGCCAGCAGCTTGAATAACTACGAGCAGTACTTC; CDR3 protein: CASSLNNYEQYF
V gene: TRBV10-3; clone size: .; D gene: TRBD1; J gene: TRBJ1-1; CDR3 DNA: TGTGCCATCAGTGGACAGGGCATGAACACTGAAGCTTTCTTT; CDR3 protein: CAISGQGMNTEAFF
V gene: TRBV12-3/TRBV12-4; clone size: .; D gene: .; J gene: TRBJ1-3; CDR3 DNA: TGTGCCAGCAGGCCAACTGGAAACACCATATATTTT; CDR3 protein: CASRPTGNTIYF
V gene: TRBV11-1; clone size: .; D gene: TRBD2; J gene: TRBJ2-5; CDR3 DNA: TGTGCCAGCAGCCCTCAGGGAGGGAAAGTGGAGACCCAGTACTTC; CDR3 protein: CASSPQGGKVETQYF
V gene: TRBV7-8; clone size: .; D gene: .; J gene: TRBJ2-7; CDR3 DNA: TGTGCCAGCAGGGAAAGCCGGAGCCACGAGCAGTACTTC; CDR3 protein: CASRESRSHEQYF
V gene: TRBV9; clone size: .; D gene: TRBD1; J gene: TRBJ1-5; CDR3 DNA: TGTGCCAGCAGCCCTCAGGGGGGATATAATCAGCCCCAGCATTTT; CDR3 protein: CASSPQGGYNQPQHF
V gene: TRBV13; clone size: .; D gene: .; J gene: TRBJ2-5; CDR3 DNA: TGTGCCAGCAGCCCTAGGCCATCCTACCAAGAGACCCAGTACTTC; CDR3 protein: CASSPRPSYQETQYF
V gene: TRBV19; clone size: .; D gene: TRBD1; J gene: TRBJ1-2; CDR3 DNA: TGTGCCAGTAGTGCCCGGGACAGGAGGGGTTCGGAAGGCTACACCTTC; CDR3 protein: CASSARDRRGSEGYTF
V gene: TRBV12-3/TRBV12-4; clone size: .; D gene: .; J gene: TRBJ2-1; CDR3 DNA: TGTGCCAGCAGCCTGCGTAGTGATGAGCAGTTCTTC; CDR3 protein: CASSLRSDEQFF
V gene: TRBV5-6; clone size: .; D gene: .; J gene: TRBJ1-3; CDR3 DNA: TGTGCCAGCAGCTTGGGGGCGCAGGGAAACACCATATATTTT; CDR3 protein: CASSLGAQGNTIYF
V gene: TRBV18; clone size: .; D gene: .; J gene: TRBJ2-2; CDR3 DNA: TGTGCCAGCTCACCCGGACAGAATAGGGGCGCCGGGGAGCTGTTTTTT; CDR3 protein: CASSPGQNRGAGELFF
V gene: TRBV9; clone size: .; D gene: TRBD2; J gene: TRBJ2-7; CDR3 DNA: TGTGCCAGCAGCGCCCGGACTAGCGGCTACGAGCAGTACTTC; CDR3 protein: CASSARTSGYEQYF
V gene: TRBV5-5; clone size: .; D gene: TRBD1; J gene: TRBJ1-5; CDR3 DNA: TGTGCCAGCAGCACGGACAGGGAGATAGAGCGGCAGCATTTT; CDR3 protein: CASSTDREIERQHF
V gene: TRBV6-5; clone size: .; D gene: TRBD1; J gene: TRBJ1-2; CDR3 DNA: TGTGCCAGCAGTTACGGGGACAGGGATAACTATGGCTACACCTTC; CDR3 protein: CASSYGDRDNYGYTF
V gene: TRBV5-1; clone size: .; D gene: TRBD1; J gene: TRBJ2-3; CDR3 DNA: TGCGCCAGCAGCTCCGGACAGGGAAAAGGCACAGATACGCAGTATTTT; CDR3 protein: CASSSGQGKGTDTQYF
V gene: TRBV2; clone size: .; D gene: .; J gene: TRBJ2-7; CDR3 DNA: TGTGCCAGCAGACTCCCCTGGGATTACGAGCAGTACTTC; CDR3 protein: CASRLPWDYEQYF
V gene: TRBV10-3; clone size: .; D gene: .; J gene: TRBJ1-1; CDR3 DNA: TGTGCCATCAGTGAGTCAGGGGGGATCCCCACTGAAGCTTTCTTT; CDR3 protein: CAISESGGIPTEAFF
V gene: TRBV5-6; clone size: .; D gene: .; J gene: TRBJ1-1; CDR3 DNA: TGTGCCAGCAGCTTGGGGGTCGTGAACACTGAAGCTTTCTTT; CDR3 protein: CASSLGVVNTEAFF
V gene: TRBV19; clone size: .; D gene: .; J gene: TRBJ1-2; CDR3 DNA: TGTGCCAGTAGTCCCCCCTCCGAATATGGCTACACCTTC; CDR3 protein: CASSPPSEYGYTF
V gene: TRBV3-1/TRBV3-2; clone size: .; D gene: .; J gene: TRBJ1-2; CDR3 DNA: TGTGCCAGCAGCCCCGGGGGGGGAGACTATGGCTACACCTTC; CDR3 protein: CASSPGGGDYGYTF
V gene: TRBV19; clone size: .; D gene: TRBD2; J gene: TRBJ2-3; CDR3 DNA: TGTGCCAGTAGTACTCAGGGCGGGAGTTTGTCAGATACGCAGTATTTT; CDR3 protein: CASSTQGGSLSDTQYF
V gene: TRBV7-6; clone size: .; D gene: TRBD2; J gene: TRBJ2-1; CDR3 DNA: TGTGCCAGCAGCTCCGAGCTAGCGGGAGGACCTTTCTCCTACAATGAGCAGTTCTTC; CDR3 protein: CASSSELAGGPFSYNEQFF